The TCR beta chain described here comes from a study of cytomegalovirus exposure and HLA in healthy donors. For the study at large: A previous analysis identified around 120 million unique TCR beta sequences derived from some 200 million T cells. Findings of the study overall: TCR beta sequences numbering some 17,000 were associated with HLA alleles at 0.05 false discovery rate in a later analysis. TCR beta chains numbering more than 150 were designated cytomegalovirus-associated. Versus the approximately 700-donor mean, an Asian-associated ancestry cluster reportedly showed fewer N-insertions in a later analysis.

Note on this clone: The antigen is undetermined.

CDR1 SEHNR and CDR2 FQNEAQ come from the germline V gene (reference sequence). The V and J ends lost 1 base and 4 bases, in that order; junction bases with no gene match: 5. The CDR3 has 15 amino acids. Both 60 Vbeta primers and 13 Jbeta primers went into the PCR. The data were produced by immunoSEQ multiplex PCR, yet TCRdb's version contains in-frame clones alone and is incomplete. Its clone listing holds about 140,000 clones. The sequenced sample consisted of PBMCs. This rearrangement joins TRBV7-9 to TRBJ2-5; 8 nucleotides match TRBD2. The sequence came from a woman between 18 and 29 years old in good health and CMV-seronegative. This chain's CDR3 is CASSLVGTRAETQYF. DNA of the CDR3: TGTGCCAGCAGCTTAGTGGGGACTAGAGCAGAGACCCAGTACTTC.